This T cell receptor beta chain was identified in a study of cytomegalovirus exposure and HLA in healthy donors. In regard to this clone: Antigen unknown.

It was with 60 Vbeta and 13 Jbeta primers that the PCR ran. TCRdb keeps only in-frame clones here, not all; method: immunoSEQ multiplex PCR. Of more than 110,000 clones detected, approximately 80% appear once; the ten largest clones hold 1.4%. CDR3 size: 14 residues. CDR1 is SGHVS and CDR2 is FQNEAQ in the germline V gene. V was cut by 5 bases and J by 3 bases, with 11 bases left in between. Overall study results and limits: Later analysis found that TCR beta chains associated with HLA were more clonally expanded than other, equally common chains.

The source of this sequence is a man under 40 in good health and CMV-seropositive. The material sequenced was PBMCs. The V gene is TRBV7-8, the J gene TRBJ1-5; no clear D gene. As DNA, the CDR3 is TGTGCCAGCAGCCCCGAACAGACCAATCAGCCCCAGCATTTT. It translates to CASSPEQTNQPQHF. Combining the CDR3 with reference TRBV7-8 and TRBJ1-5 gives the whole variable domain GAGVSQSPRYKVAKRGQDVALRCDPISGHVSLFWYQQALGQGPEFLTYFQNEAQLDKSGLPSDRFFAERPEGSVSTLKIQRTQQEDSAVYLCASSPEQTNQPQHFGDGTRLSIL.